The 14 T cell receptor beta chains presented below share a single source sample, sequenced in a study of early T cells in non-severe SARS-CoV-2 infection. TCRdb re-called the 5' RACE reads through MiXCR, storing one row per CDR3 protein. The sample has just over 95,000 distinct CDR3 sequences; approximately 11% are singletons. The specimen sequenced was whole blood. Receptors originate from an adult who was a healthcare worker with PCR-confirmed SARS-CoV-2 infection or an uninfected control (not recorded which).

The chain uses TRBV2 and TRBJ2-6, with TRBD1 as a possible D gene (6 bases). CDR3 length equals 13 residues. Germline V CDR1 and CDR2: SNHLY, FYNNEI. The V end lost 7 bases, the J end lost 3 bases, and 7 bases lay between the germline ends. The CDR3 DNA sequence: TGTGCCAGCACAGGGGTTGGGGCCAACGTCCTGACTTTC. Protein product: CASTGVGANVLTF.

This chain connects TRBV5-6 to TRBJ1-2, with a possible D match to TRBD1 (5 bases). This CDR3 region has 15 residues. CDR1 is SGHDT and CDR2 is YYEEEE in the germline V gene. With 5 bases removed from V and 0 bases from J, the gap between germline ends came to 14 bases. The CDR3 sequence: CASRMGLSANYGYTF. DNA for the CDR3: TGTGCCAGCAGGATGGGACTATCAGCTAACTATGGCTACACCTTC.

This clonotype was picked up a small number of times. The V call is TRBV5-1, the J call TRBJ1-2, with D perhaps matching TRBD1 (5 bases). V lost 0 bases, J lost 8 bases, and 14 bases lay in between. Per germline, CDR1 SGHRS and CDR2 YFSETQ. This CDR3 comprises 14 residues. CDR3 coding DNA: TGCGCCAGCAGCTTGGCCGAGGGGCAAGGAGGCTACACCTTC. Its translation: CASSLAEGQGGYTF.

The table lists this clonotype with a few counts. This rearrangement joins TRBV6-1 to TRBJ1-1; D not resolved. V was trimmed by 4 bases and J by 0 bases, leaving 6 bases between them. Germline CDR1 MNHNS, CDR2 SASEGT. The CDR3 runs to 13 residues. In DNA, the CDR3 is TGTGCCAGCAGTGTTTTCGTGAACACTGAAGCTTTCTTT. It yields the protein CASSVFVNTEAFF.

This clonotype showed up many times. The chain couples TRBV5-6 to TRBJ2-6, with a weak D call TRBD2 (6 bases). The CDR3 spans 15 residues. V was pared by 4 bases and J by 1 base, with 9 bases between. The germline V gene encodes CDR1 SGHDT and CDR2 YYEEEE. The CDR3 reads CASSLGRSGANVLTF. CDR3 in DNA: TGTGCCAGCAGCCTAGGGAGGTCTGGGGCCAACGTCCTGACTTTC. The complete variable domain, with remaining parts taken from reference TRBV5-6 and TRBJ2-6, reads DAGVTQSPTHLIKTRGQQVTLRCSPKSGHDTVSWYQQALGQGPQFIFQYYEEEERQRGNFPDRFSGHQFPNYSSELNVNALLLGDSALYLCASSLGRSGANVLTFGAGSRLTVL.

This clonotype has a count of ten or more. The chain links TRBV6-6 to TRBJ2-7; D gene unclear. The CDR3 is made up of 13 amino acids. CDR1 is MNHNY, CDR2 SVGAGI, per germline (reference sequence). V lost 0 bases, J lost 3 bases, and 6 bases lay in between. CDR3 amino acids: CASSYSSLYEQYF. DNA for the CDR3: TGTGCCAGCAGTTACTCTTCCCTCTACGAGCAGTACTTC.

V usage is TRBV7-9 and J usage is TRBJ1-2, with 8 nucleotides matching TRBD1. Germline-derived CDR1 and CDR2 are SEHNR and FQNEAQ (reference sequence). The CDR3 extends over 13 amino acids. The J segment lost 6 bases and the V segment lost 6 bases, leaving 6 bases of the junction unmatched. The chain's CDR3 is CASRLGQADGYTF. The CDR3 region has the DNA TGTGCCAGCAGATTGGGACAGGCCGATGGCTACACCTTC.

The CDR3: CSASDERGEQYF. DNA of the CDR3: TGCAGTGCGTCCGACGAAAGGGGGGAGCAGTACTTC. This chain links TRBV20-1 with TRBJ2-7; possible D gene TRBD1, 6 bases. In germline, CDR1 is DFQATT, CDR2 SNEGSKA (reference sequence). Trimming removed 6 bases from V and 7 bases from J, with 16 bases in between. This CDR3 has 12 residues.

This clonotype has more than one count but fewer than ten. The CDR3 coding sequence is TGTGCCAGCAGCTCTCACCTGGACACTGAAGCTTTCTTT. This translates into CASSSHLDTEAFF. V usage is TRBV6-5 and J usage is TRBJ1-1; D gene ambiguous. This CDR3 is 13 amino acids long. Deletions cut 6 bases from V and 3 bases from J, with 11 bases between. The germline gives CDR1 MNHEY, CDR2 SVGAGI.

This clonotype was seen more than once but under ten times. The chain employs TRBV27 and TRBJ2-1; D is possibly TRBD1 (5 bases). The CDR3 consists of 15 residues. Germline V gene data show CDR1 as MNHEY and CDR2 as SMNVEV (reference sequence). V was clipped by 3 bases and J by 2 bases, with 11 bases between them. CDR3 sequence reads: CASSLKQAAYNEQFF. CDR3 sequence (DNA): TGTGCCAGCAGTTTGAAACAGGCCGCCTACAATGAGCAGTTCTTC.

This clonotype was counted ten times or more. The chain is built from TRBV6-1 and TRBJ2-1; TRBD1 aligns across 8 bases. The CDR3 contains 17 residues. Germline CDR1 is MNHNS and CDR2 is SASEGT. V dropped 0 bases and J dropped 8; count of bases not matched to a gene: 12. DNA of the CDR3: TGTGCCAGCAGTGAAGCGCATTGGGAACAGGGGGTATATGAGCAGTTCTTC. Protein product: CASSEAHWEQGVYEQFF.

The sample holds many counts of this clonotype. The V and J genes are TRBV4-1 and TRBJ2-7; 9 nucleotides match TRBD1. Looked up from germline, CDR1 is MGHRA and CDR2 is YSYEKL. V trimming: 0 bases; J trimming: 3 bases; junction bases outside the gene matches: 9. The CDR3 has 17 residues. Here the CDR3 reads CASSQDQWGTGFYEQYF. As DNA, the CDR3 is TGCGCCAGCAGCCAAGATCAATGGGGGACAGGGTTCTACGAGCAGTACTTC.

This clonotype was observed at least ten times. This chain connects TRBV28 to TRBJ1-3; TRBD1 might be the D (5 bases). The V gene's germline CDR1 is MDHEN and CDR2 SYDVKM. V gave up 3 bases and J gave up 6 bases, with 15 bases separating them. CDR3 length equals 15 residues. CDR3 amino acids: CASSLAGLSENTIYF. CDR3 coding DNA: TGTGCCAGCAGTTTGGCAGGGCTTAGTGAAAACACCATATATTTT.

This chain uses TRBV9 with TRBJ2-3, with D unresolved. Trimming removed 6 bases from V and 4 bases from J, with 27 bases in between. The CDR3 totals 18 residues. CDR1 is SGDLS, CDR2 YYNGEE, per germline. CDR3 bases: TGTGCCAGCAACCCTTTCATTTCGGCGCGAGTATGCGCAGATACGCAGTATTTT. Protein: CASNPFISARVCADTQYF.